The clone carrying this T cell receptor (beta chain) was seen only a few times. No treatment had been given to any patient before thyroid surgery. In the authors' workflow: Clinicopathological groups of papillary thyroid cancer showed CDR3 differences that were used to build a distant-metastasis classifier. TCRdb reprocessed the PCR reads using MiXCR. For this entry, the V and J calls and clone size follow TCRdb and not the study's own pipeline. This sample has 31,000 or so clones, with more than 25% found just once. The data were obtained in a study of metastatic and nonmetastatic thyroid tumors. The sample comprised blood. This receptor was obtained from a female donor with papillary thyroid cancer or a benign thyroid nodule (not recorded which). Some clones in this sample may be carry-over from other donors' samples.

Here the CDR3 reads CASSSTGRNTGELFF. The CDR3 DNA is TGTGCCAGCAGTTCGACAGGGAGGAACACCGGGGAGCTGTTTTTT. The chain is built from TRBV6-2 or TRBV6-3 and TRBJ2-2; 7 nucleotides align to TRBD1. The CDR3 runs 15 residues. Germline V gene sequence: CDR1 MNHEY, CDR2 SVGEGT. V was clipped by 4 bases and J by 1 base; unmatched bases: 3.